The following is a TCR beta chain sequence with its context. Its matching antigen is unknown. These data originate in a study of regulatory T cells in long-lasting Graves disease. As to time point: newly diagnosed GD, antithyroid drugs for less than 3 months. Making the TCR library involved RNA that had been extracted from PBMCs. Findings and limits, study-wide: Repertoires from persistent disease leaned toward TRBV28, TRBJ1-2 and TRBJ2-5.

Investigators prepared the TCR beta libraries by applying iRepertoire HTBI primers and Arm-PCR of CDR3 regions. TCRdb recomputed calls from the multiplex PCR reads with MiXCR, one row per CDR3 protein. In the table there are 360,000 or so distinct CDR3 sequences, roughly 15% of which are singletons. The CDR3 is 15 amino acids. V lost 0 bases, J lost 2 bases, and 10 bases lay in between. Per the germline V gene, CDR1 is MDHEN and CDR2 is SYDVKM. The same specimen was also included in a second study, on T cells in Graves' hyperthyroidism and ophthalmopathy. That work states: The TCR CDR3 first-round RT-PCR relied on the HTBI primer set.

This receptor was identified in a woman aged 18-29 years with Graves disease. Source: peripheral blood mononuclear cells (PBMCs), taken at new diagnosis, from a patient treated with antithyroid drugs. The chain employs TRBV28 and TRBJ1-2, with TRBD1 as a possible D gene (5 bases). In DNA, the CDR3 is TGTGCCAGCAGTTTATGGTCAGGGAAGAACTATGGCTACACCTTC. This gives the protein CASSLWSGKNYGYTF.